This T cell receptor beta chain stems from a study of cytomegalovirus exposure and HLA in healthy donors. PCR employed 60 Vbeta and 13 Jbeta primers. Original handling: Tens of millions of unique TCR beta chains, about 10 million of them shared, were counted by a later analysis. The assay was immunoSEQ multiplex PCR, and TCRdb's table has in-frame clones only and misses some. V and J calls and clone size are given by that table; D and trimming were obtained from the DNA. The sample holds 200,000 or so clones, 70% to 80% seen once. To note about this clone: The antigen is unknown.

Notes on the study in general: As confirmed in vitro, three CMV-associated chains were specific for CMV antigens. The study assumed roughly uniform donor sequencing depth for presence/absence analyses.

The CDR3 sequence is 13 residues long. From germline, CDR1 is SGHDT and CDR2 YYEEEE. The trim removed 10 bases at V and 4 bases at J, leaving 9 bases unmatched. This chain connects TRBV5-6 to TRBJ2-3; 7 nucleotides match TRBD2. This TCR was recovered from a woman aged 25 to 39 in good health and CMV-seronegative. The specimen sequenced was PBMCs. Written as DNA, the CDR3 is TGTGCCGGCTCAGAGAGCGGGGCAGATACGCAGTATTTT. Translated: CAGSESGADTQYF.